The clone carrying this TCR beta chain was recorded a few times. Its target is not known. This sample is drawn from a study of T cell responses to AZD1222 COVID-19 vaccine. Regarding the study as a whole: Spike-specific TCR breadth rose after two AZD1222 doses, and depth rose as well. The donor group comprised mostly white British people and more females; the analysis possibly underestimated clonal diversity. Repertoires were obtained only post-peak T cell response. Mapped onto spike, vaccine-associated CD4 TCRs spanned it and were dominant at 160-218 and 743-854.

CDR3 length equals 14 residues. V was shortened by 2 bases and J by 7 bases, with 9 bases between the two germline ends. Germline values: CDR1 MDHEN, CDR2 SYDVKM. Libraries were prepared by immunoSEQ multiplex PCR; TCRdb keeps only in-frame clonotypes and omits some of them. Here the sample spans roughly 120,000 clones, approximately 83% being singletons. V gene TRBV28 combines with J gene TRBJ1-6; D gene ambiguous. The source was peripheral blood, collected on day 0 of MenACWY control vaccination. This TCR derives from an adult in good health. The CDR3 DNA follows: TGTGCCAGCAGTTTAGGGCTACTAAATTCACCCCTCCACTTT. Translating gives CASSLGLLNSPLHF.